These 27 T cell receptor beta chains were sequenced from one sample in a study of blood T cell repertoires in COVID-19. Produced via immunoSEQ multiplex PCR; TCRdb's table is partial and in-frame only. The sample lists more than 200,000 clones; roughly three quarters were seen once. Sequenced sample: peripheral blood. These receptors all stem from a woman between 40 and 55 years old with active or convalescent COVID-19.

V usage is TRBV7-9 and J usage is TRBJ2-3; weak D call: TRBD2 (6 bases). The CDR3 sequence is 13 residues long. From germline, CDR1 is SEHNR and CDR2 FQNEAQ (reference sequence). The CDR3 loop reads CAAPEEGTDTQYF. The CDR3 bases are TGTGCAGCCCCAGAGGAGGGGACAGATACGCAGTATTTT.

V usage is TRBV30 and J usage is TRBJ1-6; perhaps TRBD1 as D (5 bases). V gave up 2 bases and J gave up 10 bases, with 6 bases separating them. CDR3 length: 11 amino acids. CDR1 and CDR2 from the germline V gene are GTSNPN and SVGIG (reference sequence). The CDR3 protein is CAWSTGSPLHF. The CDR3 DNA reads as TGTGCCTGGAGTACAGGATCACCCCTCCACTTT.

This chain joins TRBV9 and TRBJ1-3; D gene ambiguous. Germline V CDR1 and CDR2: SGDLS, YYNGEE. CDR3 size: 16 residues. The germline V and J ends were trimmed by 3 bases and 0 bases, with 13 bases remaining between them. This chain's CDR3 is CASSESTANSGNTIYF. For the CDR3, the DNA is TGTGCCAGCAGCGAAAGTACAGCAAACTCTGGAAACACCATATATTTT.

The chain employs TRBV5-1 and TRBJ2-3; 7 bases map to TRBD1. The CDR3 has 14 amino acids. Germline V gene data show CDR1 as SGHRS and CDR2 as YFSETQ. V lost 3 bases, J lost 4 bases, and 5 bases stayed unmatched. CDR3 sequence (DNA): TGCGCCAGCAGCTCCGACAGGGTCCCAGATACGCAGTATTTT. Protein sequence: CASSSDRVPDTQYF.

This clone was seen a handful of times. This rearrangement joins TRBV4-1 to TRBJ2-3, with 12 bases identical to TRBD2. This CDR3 is 17 amino acids long. V lost 1 base to trimming and J lost 5 bases; unmatched junction nucleotides: 7. Looked up from germline, CDR1 is MGHRA and CDR2 is YSYEKL. CDR3 DNA sequence: TGCGCCAGCAGCCAAGTCGGACTAGCGGGGCGGGTAGATACGCAGTATTTT. Translation gives CASSQVGLAGRVDTQYF.

CDR3 residues: CASSRQADTEAFF. The CDR3 nucleotides read TGTGCCAGTAGTCGCCAGGCCGACACTGAAGCTTTCTTT. V and J are TRBV19 and TRBJ1-1; D gene unclear. Trimming cost V 5 bases and J 3 bases, with 10 bases left between them. Germline CDR1 reads LNHDA; CDR2 reads SQIVND (reference sequence). This CDR3 has 13 amino acids.

CDR3 in amino acids: CASSHGGRAISGNTIYF. CDR3 sequence (DNA): TGTGCCAGCAGCCACGGGGGGAGGGCGATCTCTGGAAACACCATATATTTT. V and J are TRBV3-1 (or the pseudogene TRBV3-2) and TRBJ1-3; maybe TRBD1 (5 bases). The V gene lost 3 bases and the J gene lost 0 bases, with 15 bases spanning the gap. The V gene's germline CDR1 is LGHDT and CDR2 YNNKEL (reference sequence). This CDR3 has 17 amino acids.

The chain is built from TRBV19 and TRBJ1-2, with D possibly matching TRBD1 (5 bases). V lost 3 bases to trimming and J lost 3 bases, with 11 bases between them. The CDR3 is 14 residues long. Germline V gives CDR1 LNHDA, CDR2 SQIVND (reference sequence). The CDR3 region is CASSMLQDHYGYTF. CDR3 bases: TGTGCCAGTAGTATGCTACAGGACCACTATGGCTACACCTTC.

This chain connects TRBV30 to TRBJ1-3, with D possibly matching TRBD1 (6 bases). The V gene lost 0 bases and the J gene lost 4 bases, with 7 bases spanning the gap. This CDR3 is 13 amino acids long. From germline, CDR1 is GTSNPN and CDR2 SVGIG (reference sequence). The CDR3 DNA reads TGTGCCTGGAGTGTGGGGACAGGAAACACCATATATTTT. Its protein product is CAWSVGTGNTIYF.

This clone came up once. This rearrangement joins TRBV6-5 to TRBJ2-1; 10 nucleotides agree with TRBD1. Unmatched junction bases numbered 4, after V lost 4 bases and J lost 4 bases. The CDR3 totals 15 residues. Germline values: CDR1 MNHEY, CDR2 SVGAGI. This CDR3 is CASSFGQGEYNEQFF. As DNA, the CDR3 is TGTGCCAGCAGTTTCGGACAGGGGGAATACAATGAGCAGTTCTTC.

V is TRBV28 and J is TRBJ1-6, with D uncertain. V was trimmed by 5 bases and J by 10 bases, leaving 21 bases between them. Per the germline V gene, CDR1 is MDHEN and CDR2 is SYDVKM. This CDR3 is built from 16 residues. CDR3: CASSLPKSNLGSPLHF. CDR3 coding DNA: TGTGCCAGCAGTCTGCCGAAGTCCAACCTCGGGTCACCCCTCCACTTT. Filled out from reference TRBV28 and TRBJ1-6, the complete variable domain reads DVKVTQSSRYLVKRTGEKVFLECVQDMDHENMFWYRQDPGLGLRLIYFSYDVKMKEKGDIPEGYSVSREKKERFSLILESASTNQTSMYLCASSLPKSNLGSPLHFGNGTRLTVT.

This rearrangement joins TRBV7-6 to TRBJ1-4; 7 nucleotides align to TRBD1. V shed 5 bases, J shed 5 bases, and the junction held 8 bases outside the gene matches. Germline V CDR1 and CDR2: SGHVS, FNYEAQ. CDR3 length equals 15 residues. CDR3 bases: TGTGCCAGCAGCGACTCGGGACAGATAAATGAAAAACTGTTTTTT. It specifies CASSDSGQINEKLFF.

The chain joins TRBV6-5 to TRBJ1-4; TRBD1 might be the D (5 bases). Trimming took off 7 bases at V and 7 bases at J, with 19 bases between the two ends. Germline assignment: CDR1 MNHEY and CDR2 SVGAGI. This CDR3 region has 15 residues. For the CDR3, the DNA is TGTGCCAGCACGCGGCGCGGAGGGGAGGGTGAAAAACTGTTTTTT. It specifies CASTRRGGEGEKLFF.

The chain uses TRBV14 and TRBJ2-2; perhaps TRBD2 as D (5 bases). Trimming stripped 0 bases from V and 7 bases from J, with 9 bases between. CDR3 length: 14 residues. CDR1 and CDR2 from the germline V gene are SGHDN and FVKESK. The CDR3 DNA reads as TGTGCCAGCAGCCAAGATCGGACTCGCGGGGAGCTGTTTTTT. Protein sequence: CASSQDRTRGELFF.

The chain uses TRBV4-1 and TRBJ1-1; 8 bases fit TRBD1. This CDR3 is 15 amino acids long. CDR1 is MGHRA, CDR2 YSYEKL, per germline. The junction had 7 bases not matched to a gene; V was cut back by 3 bases and J by 4 bases. The CDR3, as DNA: TGCGCCAGCAGCCACCTCCAACAGGGGGTCACTGAAGCTTTCTTT. Protein product: CASSHLQQGVTEAFF.

This clone was picked up a small number of times. This chain uses TRBV19 with TRBJ1-2, with 7 bases identical to TRBD1. The CDR3 totals 14 residues. V lost 4 bases, J lost 7 bases, and 9 bases stayed unmatched. Germline V gives CDR1 LNHDA, CDR2 SQIVND (reference sequence). The CDR3 is CASSTNPTGSGYTF. CDR3 bases: TGTGCCAGTAGTACCAACCCGACAGGGAGTGGCTACACCTTC.

The chain uses TRBV19 and TRBJ1-5, with TRBD1 identical over 8 bases. This CDR3 contains 18 residues. The V gene's germline CDR1 is LNHDA and CDR2 SQIVND (reference sequence). The V and J ends lost 6 bases and 6 bases, in that order; junction bases with no gene match: 19. For the CDR3, the DNA is TGTGCCAGTAGAACCCCCTTCACGGACAGGGCGATGGGTCAGCCCCAGCATTTT. It codes for CASRTPFTDRAMGQPQHF.

The genes are TRBV18 and TRBJ1-2; 12 positions agree with TRBD1. Germline assignment: CDR1 KGHSH and CDR2 LQKENI. The CDR3 has 14 residues. The J segment lost 8 bases and the V segment lost 3 bases, leaving 4 bases of the junction unmatched. The CDR3 region is CASSPGQGAGGYTF. The CDR3 coding sequence is TGTGCCAGCTCACCGGGACAGGGGGCTGGCGGCTACACCTTC.

The V call is TRBV9, the J call TRBJ2-3; 9 bases match TRBD2. Germline trimming cut 0 bases from V and 0 bases from J; bases unmatched to any gene: 2. The CDR3 sequence is 16 residues long. Germline values: CDR1 SGDLS, CDR2 YYNGEE. CDR3 DNA: TGTGCCAGCAGCGTAGCCAGCGGGGGGAGCACAGATACGCAGTATTTT. It codes for CASSVASGGSTDTQYF. Together with reference TRBV9 and TRBJ2-3, the CDR3 gives the full variable domain: DSGVTQTPKHLITATGQRVTLRCSPRSGDLSVYWYQQSLDQGLQFLIQYYNGEERAKGNILERFSAQQFPDLHSELNLSSLELGDSALYFCASSVASGGSTDTQYFGPGTRLTVL.

The J gene is TRBJ1-1, the V gene TRBV18; D is possibly TRBD1 (5 bases). Germline CDR1 and CDR2: KGHSH and LQKENI. The CDR3 covers 17 residues. The ends were cut back, 1 base at V and 7 bases at J, with 22 bases in the middle. This chain's CDR3 is CASSPRPGLGVGGEAFF. The CDR3 DNA reads TGTGCCAGCTCACCACGTCCCGGTTTGGGAGTGGGGGGTGAAGCTTTCTTT.

The chain employs TRBV19 and TRBJ2-1; 7 nucleotides match TRBD1. The CDR3 has 14 residues. Germline values: CDR1 LNHDA, CDR2 SQIVND (reference sequence). Losses at the gene ends were 7 bases for V and 5 bases for J; bases not matched to a gene: 8. The CDR3 sequence is CASTGTDINNEQFF. CDR3 bases: TGTGCCAGTACCGGGACAGACATTAACAATGAGCAGTTCTTC.

In regard to this clone: Other nucleotide sequences in the sample specify the same CDR3. The chain is built from TRBV5-4 and TRBJ1-2, with TRBD1 identical over 8 bases. Germline trimming cut 3 bases from V and 0 bases from J; bases unmatched to any gene: 1. CDR1 is SGHNT, CDR2 YYREEE, per germline (reference sequence). CDR3 length: 14 amino acids. The CDR3 DNA sequence: TGTGCCAGCAGCTGGACAGGGTCTAACTATGGCTACACCTTC. Its protein product is CASSWTGSNYGYTF.

The gene calls are TRBV2 and TRBJ1-2; 7 bases agree with TRBD1. Germline V gene data show CDR1 as SNHLY and CDR2 as FYNNEI. V trimming: 3 bases; J trimming: 7 bases; junction bases outside the gene matches: 11. The CDR3 runs to 15 residues. CDR3 coding DNA: TGTGCCAGCAGTGATGATAAAAAGGGGGCGCGTGGCTACACCTTC. It yields the protein CASSDDKKGARGYTF.

The rearrangement uses TRBV19 and TRBJ2-1, with 7 bases aligning to TRBD1. Germline CDR1 reads LNHDA; CDR2 reads SQIVND (reference sequence). The CDR3 is 14 residues long. V dropped 4 bases and J dropped 7; count of bases not matched to a gene: 7. CDR3: CASSSGQGVNEQFF. The CDR3, as DNA: TGTGCCAGTAGTAGTGGCCAGGGGGTAAATGAGCAGTTCTTC.

The chain has TRBV5-4 and TRBJ1-2; 8 bases match TRBD1. From germline, CDR1 is SGHNT and CDR2 YYREEE (reference sequence). This CDR3 has 15 amino acids. The junction had 6 bases not matched to a gene; V was cut back by 3 bases and J by 2 bases. CDR3 sequence reads: CASSSWTGSNYGYTF. The CDR3 nucleotides read TGTGCCAGCAGCTCCTGGACAGGGTCGAACTATGGCTACACCTTC.

This rearrangement joins TRBV4-1 to TRBJ2-2; 12 nucleotides match TRBD2. CDR1 is MGHRA and CDR2 is YSYEKL in the germline V gene. The CDR3 runs to 15 residues. The V segment lost 8 bases and the J segment 0 bases; nucleotides outside the gene matches: 1. This CDR3 is CASRLAGANTGELFF. Here the CDR3 DNA reads TGCGCCAGCCGACTAGCGGGGGCGAACACCGGGGAGCTGTTTTTT.

This chain connects TRBV2 to TRBJ2-7, with 7 bases matching TRBD2. CDR3 length equals 12 residues. J gave up 12 bases and V 4 bases, and 9 bases lay outside the gene matches. CDR1 is SNHLY and CDR2 is FYNNEI in the germline V gene. CDR3: CASSGGRDWRYV. DNA of the CDR3: TGTGCCAGCAGTGGGGGGAGGGATTGGCGGTACGTC.